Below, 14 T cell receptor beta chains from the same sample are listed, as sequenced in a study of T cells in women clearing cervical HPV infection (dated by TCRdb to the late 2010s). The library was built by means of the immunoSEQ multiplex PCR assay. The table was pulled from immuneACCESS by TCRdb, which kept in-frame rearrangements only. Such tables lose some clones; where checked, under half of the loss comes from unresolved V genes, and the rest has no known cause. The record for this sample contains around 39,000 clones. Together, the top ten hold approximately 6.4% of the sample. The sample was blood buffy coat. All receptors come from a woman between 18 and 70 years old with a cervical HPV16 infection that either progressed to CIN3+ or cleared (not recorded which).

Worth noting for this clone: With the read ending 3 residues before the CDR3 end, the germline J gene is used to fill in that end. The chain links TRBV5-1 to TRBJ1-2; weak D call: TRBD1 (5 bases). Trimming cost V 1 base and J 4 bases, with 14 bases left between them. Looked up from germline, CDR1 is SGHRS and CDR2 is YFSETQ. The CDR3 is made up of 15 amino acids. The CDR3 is CASSLSSGPAYGYTF. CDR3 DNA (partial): TGCGCCAGCAGCTTGTCGTCAGGGCCGGCCTATGGC.

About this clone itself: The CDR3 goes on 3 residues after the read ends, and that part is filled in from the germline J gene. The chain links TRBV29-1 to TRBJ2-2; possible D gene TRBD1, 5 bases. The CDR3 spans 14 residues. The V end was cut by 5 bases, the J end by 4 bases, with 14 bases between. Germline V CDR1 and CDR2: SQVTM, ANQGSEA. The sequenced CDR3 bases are TGCAGCGTTTCCCTGACAGCGCCCACCGGGGAG. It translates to CSVSLTAPTGE. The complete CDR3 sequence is CSVSLTAPTGELFF.

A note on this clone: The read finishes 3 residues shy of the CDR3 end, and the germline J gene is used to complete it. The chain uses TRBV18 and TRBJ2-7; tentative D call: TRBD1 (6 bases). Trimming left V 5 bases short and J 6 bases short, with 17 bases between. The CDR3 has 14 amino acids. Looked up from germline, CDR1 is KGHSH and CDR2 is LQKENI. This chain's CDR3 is CASSEILQGSEQYF. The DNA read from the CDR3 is TGTGCCAGCTCAGAAATCCTCCAGGGGAGCGAG.

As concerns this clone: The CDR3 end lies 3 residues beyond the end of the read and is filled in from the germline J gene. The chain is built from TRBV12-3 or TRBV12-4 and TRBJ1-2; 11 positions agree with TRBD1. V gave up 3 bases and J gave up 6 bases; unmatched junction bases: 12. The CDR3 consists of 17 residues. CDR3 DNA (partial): TGTGCCAGCAGTTTGTTAAACCCGGGACAGGGGGAGAATGGC. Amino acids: CASSLLNPGQGENG. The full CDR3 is CASSLLNPGQGENGYTF.

The covered CDR3 bases are TGTGCCAGCAGCCCCAGCCCTACGGACAGGGGGACTTACAATGAG. Amino acid sequence: CASSPSPTDRGTYNE. The complete CDR3 sequence is CASSPSPTDRGTYNEQFF. The chain combines TRBV4-2 with TRBJ2-1; TRBD1 aligns across 10 bases. Read coverage stops 3 residues before the CDR3 terminus; the germline J gene supplies the remainder. The CDR3 is 18 amino acids. The V segment lost 4 bases and the J segment 4 bases; nucleotides outside the gene matches: 13. The germline CDR1 and CDR2 sequences are LGHNA and YNFKEQ.

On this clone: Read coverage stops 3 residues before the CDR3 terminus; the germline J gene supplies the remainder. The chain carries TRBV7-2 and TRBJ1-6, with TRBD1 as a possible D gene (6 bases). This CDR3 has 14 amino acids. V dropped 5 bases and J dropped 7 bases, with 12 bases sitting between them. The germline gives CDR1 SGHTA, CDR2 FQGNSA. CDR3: CASSPQGQNSPLHF. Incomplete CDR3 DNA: TGTGCCAGCAGCCCGCAGGGACAAAATTCACCC. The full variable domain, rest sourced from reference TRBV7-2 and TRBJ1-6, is GAGVSQSPSNKVTEKGKDVELRCDPISGHTALYWYRQSLGQGLEFLIYFQGNSAPDKSGLPSDRFSAERTGGSVSTLTIQRTQQEDSAVYLCASSPQGQNSPLHFGNGTRLTVT.

The part of the CDR3 DNA that was read is TGTGCCAGCAGCTTCCAGGTAAAAAAA. Encoded protein: CASSFQVKK. The entire CDR3 sequence reads CASSFQVKKLFF. V gene TRBV11-3 combines with J gene TRBJ1-4; D is unclear. The read stops 3 residues short of the end of the CDR3; the missing end is completed from the germline J gene. Trimming removed 3 bases from V and 9 bases from J, with 8 bases in between. This CDR3 region has 12 residues. Germline CDR1 is SGHNT and CDR2 is YENEEA.

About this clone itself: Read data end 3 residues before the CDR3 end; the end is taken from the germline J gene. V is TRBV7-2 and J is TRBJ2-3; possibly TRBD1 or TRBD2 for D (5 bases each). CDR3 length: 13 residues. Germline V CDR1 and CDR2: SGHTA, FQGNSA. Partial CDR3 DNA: TGTGCCAGCAGCTTAGGTCAGGGAGAGACG. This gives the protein CASSLGQGET. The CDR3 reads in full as CASSLGQGETQYF.

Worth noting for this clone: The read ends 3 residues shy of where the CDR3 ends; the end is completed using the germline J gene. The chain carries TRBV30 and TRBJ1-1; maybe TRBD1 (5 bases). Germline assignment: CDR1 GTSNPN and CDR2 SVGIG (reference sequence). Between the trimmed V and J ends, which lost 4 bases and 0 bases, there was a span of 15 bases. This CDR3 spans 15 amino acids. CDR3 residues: CAWTSGGRMNTEAFF. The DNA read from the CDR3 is TGTGCCTGGACCAGCGGGGGTCGAATGAACACTGAA.

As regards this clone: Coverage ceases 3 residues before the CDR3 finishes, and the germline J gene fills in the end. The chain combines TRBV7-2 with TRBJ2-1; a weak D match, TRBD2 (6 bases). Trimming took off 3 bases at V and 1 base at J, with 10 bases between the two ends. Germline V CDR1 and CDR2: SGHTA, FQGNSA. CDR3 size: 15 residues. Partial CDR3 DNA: TGTGCCAGCAGCTTGACGGCGGGATCCTACAATGAG. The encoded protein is CASSLTAGSYNE. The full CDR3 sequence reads CASSLTAGSYNEQFF.

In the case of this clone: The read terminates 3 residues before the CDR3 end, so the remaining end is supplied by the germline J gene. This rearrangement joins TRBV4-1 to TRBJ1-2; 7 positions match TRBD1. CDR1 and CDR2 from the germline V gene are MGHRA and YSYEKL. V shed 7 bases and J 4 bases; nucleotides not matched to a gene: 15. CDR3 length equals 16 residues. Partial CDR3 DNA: TGCGCCAGCACCCGACAAGACGGGACAGCGGTCTATGGC. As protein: CASTRQDGTAVYG. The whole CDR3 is CASTRQDGTAVYGYTF.

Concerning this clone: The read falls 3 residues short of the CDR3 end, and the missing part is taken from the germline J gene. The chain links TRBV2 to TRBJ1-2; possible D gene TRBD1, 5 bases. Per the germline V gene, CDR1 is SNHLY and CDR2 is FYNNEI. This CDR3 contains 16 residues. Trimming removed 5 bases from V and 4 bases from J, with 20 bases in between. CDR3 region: CASSNSWRSDSYGYTF. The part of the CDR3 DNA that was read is TGTGCCAGCAGTAATTCTTGGCGGTCCGACAGCTATGGC.

The CDR3 protein is CSASDRVGETQYF. The CDR3 bases that were read are TGCAGTGCCTCCGACAGGGTAGGAGAGACC. J is TRBJ2-5 and V is TRBV20-1, with 7 bases matching TRBD1. The read ends 3 residues shy of where the CDR3 ends; the end is completed using the germline J gene. In germline, CDR1 is DFQATT, CDR2 SNEGSKA (reference sequence). V gave up 6 bases and J gave up 4 bases; unmatched junction bases: 8. This CDR3 contains 13 residues.

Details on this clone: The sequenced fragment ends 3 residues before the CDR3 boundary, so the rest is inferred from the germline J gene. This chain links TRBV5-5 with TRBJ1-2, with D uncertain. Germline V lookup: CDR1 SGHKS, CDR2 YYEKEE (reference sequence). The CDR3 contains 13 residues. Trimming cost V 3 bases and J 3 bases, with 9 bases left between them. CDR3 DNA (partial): TGTGCCAGCAGCTCAACATCTTACTATGGC. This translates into CASSSTSYYG. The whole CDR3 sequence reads CASSSTSYYGYTF.